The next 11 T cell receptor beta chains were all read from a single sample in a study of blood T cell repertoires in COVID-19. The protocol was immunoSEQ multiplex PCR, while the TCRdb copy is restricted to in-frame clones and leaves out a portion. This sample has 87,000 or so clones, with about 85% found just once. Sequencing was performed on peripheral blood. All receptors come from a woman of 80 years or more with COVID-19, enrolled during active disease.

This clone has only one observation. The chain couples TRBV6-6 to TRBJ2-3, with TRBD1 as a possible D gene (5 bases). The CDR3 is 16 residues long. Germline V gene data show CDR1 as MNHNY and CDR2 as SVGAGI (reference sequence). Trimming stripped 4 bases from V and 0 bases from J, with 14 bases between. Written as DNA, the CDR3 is TGTGCCAGCAGTTTCACAGGACCTTCTAGCACAGATACGCAGTATTTT. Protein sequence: CASSFTGPSSTDTQYF.

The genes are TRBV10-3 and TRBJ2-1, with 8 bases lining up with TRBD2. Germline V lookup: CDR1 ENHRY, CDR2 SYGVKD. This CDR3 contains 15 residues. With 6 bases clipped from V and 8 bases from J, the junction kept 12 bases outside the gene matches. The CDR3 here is CAISPSGSGGYEQFF. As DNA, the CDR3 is TGTGCCATCAGCCCGAGCGGGAGTGGAGGGTATGAGCAGTTCTTC.

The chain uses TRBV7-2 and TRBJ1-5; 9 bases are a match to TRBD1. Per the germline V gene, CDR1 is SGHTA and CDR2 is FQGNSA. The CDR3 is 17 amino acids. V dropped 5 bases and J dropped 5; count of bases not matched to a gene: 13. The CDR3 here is CASSKFSPGTGYQPQHF. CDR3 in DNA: TGTGCCAGCAGCAAATTCTCGCCCGGGACAGGGTATCAGCCCCAGCATTTT. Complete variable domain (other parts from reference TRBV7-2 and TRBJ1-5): GAGVSQSPSNKVTEKGKDVELRCDPISGHTALYWYRQSLGQGLEFLIYFQGNSAPDKSGLPSDRFSAERTGGSVSTLTIQRTQQEDSAVYLCASSKFSPGTGYQPQHFGDGTRLSIL.

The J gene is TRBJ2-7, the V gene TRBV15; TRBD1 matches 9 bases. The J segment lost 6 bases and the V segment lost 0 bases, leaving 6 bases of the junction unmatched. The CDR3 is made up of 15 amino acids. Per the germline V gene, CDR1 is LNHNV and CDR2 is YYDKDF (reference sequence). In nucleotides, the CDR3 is TGTGCCACCAGCAGAGATCCTGGACAGGGGTCCGAGCAGTACTTC. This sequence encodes CATSRDPGQGSEQYF.

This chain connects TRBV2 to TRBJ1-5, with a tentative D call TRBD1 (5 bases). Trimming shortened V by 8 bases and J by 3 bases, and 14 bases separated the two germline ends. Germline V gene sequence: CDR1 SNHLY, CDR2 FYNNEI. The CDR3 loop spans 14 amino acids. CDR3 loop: CASVRGQPNQPQHF. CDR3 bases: TGTGCCAGCGTTAGAGGACAACCCAATCAGCCCCAGCATTTT.

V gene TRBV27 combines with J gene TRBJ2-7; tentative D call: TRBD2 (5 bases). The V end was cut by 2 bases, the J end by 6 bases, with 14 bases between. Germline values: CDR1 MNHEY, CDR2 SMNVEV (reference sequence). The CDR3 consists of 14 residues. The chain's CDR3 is CASSLRGLTGEQYF. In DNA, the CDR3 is TGTGCCAGCAGTTTAAGAGGGTTGACCGGCGAGCAGTACTTC.

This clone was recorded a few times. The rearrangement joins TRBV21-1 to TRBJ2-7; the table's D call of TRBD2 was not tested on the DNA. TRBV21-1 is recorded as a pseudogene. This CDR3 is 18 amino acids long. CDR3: CASSKVGGGPRSSYEQYF. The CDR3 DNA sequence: TGTGCCAGCAGCAAAGTCGGGGGGGGACCTCGGAGCTCCTACGAGCAGTACTTC.

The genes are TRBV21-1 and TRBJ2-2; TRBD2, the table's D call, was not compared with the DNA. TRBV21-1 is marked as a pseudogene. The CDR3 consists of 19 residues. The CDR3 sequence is CASSKHQDSGGPNTGELFF. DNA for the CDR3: TGTGCCAGCAGCAAACATCAGGATAGCGGGGGCCCTAACACCGGGGAGCTGTTTTTT.

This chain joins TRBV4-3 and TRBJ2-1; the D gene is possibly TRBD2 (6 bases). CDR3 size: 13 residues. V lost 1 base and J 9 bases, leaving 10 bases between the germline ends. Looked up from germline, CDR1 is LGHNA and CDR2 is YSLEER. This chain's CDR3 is CASSQVERAEQFF. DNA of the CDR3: TGCGCCAGCAGCCAAGTCGAGCGGGCTGAGCAGTTCTTC.

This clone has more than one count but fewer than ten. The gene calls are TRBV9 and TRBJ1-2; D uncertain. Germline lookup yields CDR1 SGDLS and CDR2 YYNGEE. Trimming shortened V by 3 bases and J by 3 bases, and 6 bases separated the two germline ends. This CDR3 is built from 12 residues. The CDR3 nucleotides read TGTGCCAGCAGCGCCCGAGACTATGGCTACACCTTC. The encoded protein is CASSARDYGYTF.

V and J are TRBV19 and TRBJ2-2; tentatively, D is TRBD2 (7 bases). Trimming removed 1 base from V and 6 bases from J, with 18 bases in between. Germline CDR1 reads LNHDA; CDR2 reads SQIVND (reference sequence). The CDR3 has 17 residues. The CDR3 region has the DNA TGTGCCAGTAGTATAGGTCCGGGGGGCGCAGGCGCCGGGGAGCTGTTTTTT. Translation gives CASSIGPGGAGAGELFF.